This T cell receptor beta chain was identified in a study of blood T cell repertoires in COVID-19 (dated by TCRdb to 2020 to 2021). At the level of the whole study: The collaborator samples originated in the United States, Italy and Spain and spanned the acute and convalescent phases of COVID-19. The repertoires were released in a freely available public database intended as a resource for research on the immune response to SARS-CoV-2. Samples were obtained from the ongoing ImmuneRACE study (first 160 participants) and from approximately 1,200 subjects provided by 6 global collaborators. Subjects who had been exposed to COVID-19, were actively infected with it, or had recovered from it provided the deeply sampled blood TCRbeta repertoires that made up the dataset. The prospective study material was composed of cDNA or gDNA derived from T cells, B-cell-depleted T cells, or PBMCs. HLA class I and class II types, where available, came from metadata supplied by the sample provider rather than from assay-based typing. Nearly every sample came with metadata listing a de-identified subject ID, COVID-19 status, age in years and sex. Broad study findings and their caveats: How much clinical and demographic metadata was included differed by source and by participant, and the metadata was provided uncurated.

The CDR3 numbers 16 residues from cysteine through phenylalanine. Only the CDR3 part of the read is kept: 48 bases, read in frame from the first base. CDR1 MDHEN and CDR2 SYDVKM were looked up in the germline V gene. Ends trimmed: V by 5 bases, J by 10 bases; bases unmatched to a gene: 12. To note about this clone: Its recognized antigen is unknown. No much larger clone is present one base from it, and per-base qualities are unavailable.

TCRbeta CDR3 regions were amplified from genomic DNA by means of the immunoSEQ Assay, a bias-controlled multiplex PCR. On the authors' methods: Nucleated cell counts per sample were estimated from amplification of reference gene primers within the assay. To quantify the absolute abundance of each unique TCRbeta CDR3 rearrangement, sequence reads were collapsed and filtered. Productive Simpson clonality was computed per sample as the square root of Simpson's diversity index over productive rearrangements. What TCRdb holds here is the immuneACCESS table cut down to in-frame rearrangements. Part of the clones is not present; checked against another copy, under half of the missing clones reflect an unresolved V gene, and the others are unexplained. That table is the source of V, J and clone size, and D and trimming were worked out from the DNA. Here the sample has 100,000 to 150,000 clones; more than 65% occur a single time. Jointly, the top ten make up roughly 2% of the sample.

Each collaborating institution followed its own protocols to collect whole blood in K2EDTA tubes. For TCRbeta analysis, collaborators shipped samples in one of three forms: frozen whole blood, isolated PBMCs, or DNA extracted from either of those sample types. The sequencing sample was made of peripheral blood. Recombination connected TRBV28 to TRBJ1-6, and 9 junctional nucleotides match TRBD1. This TCR derives from a woman aged 70-85 years with acute or convalescent COVID-19. The CDR3 protein is CASSPSDRGMWSPLHF. Here is the DNA: TGTGCCAGCAGTCCCTCGGACAGGGGAATGTGGTCACCCCTCCACTTT.